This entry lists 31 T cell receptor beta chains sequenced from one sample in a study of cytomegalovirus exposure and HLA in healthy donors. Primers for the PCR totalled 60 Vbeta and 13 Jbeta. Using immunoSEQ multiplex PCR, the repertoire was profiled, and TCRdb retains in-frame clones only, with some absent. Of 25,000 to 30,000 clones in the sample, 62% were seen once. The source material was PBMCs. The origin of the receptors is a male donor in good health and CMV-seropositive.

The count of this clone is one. This CDR3 is CASSYAGTPINQPQHF. In DNA, the CDR3 is TGTGCCAGCAGCTATGCCGGGACACCCATAAATCAGCCCCAGCATTTT. The J gene is TRBJ1-5, the V gene TRBV7-2, with D perhaps TRBD1 (6 bases). Per germline, CDR1 SGHTA and CDR2 FQGNSA. The germline V and J ends were trimmed by 4 bases and 4 bases, with 17 bases remaining between them. There are 16 residues in the CDR3.

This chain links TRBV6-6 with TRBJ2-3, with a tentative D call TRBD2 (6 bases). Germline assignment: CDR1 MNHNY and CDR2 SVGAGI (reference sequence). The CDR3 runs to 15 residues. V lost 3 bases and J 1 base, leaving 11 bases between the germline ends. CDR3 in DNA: TGTGCCAGCAGTTATATGGGGGAGGGCACAGATACGCAGTATTTT. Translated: CASSYMGEGTDTQYF.

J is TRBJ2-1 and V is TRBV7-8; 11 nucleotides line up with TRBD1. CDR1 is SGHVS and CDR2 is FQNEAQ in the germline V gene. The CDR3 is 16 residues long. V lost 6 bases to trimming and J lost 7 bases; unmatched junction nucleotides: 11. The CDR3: CASRPITGTGGNEQFF. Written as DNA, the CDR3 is TGTGCCAGCAGGCCGATAACCGGGACAGGGGGGAATGAGCAGTTCTTC.

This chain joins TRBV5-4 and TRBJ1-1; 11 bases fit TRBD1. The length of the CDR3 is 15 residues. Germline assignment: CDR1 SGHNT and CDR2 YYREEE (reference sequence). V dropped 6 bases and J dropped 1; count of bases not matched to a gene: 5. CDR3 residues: CASIRGQGANTEAFF. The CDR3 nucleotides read TGTGCCAGCATCCGAGGACAGGGGGCGAACACTGAAGCTTTCTTT.

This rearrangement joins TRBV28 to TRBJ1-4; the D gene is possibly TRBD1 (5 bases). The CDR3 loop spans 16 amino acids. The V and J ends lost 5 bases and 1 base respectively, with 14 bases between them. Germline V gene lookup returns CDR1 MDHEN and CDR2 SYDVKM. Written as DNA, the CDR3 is TGTGCCAGCAGTATTCGGGACTTAATAACTAATGAAAAACTGTTTTTT. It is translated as CASSIRDLITNEKLFF.

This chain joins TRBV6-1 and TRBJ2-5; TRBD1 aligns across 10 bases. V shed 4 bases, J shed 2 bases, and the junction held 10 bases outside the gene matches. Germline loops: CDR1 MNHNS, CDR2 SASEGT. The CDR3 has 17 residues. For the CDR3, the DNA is TGTGCCAGCAGTGCCTTGGGCGGGACAGGGGTACAAGAGACCCAGTACTTC. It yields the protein CASSALGGTGVQETQYF.

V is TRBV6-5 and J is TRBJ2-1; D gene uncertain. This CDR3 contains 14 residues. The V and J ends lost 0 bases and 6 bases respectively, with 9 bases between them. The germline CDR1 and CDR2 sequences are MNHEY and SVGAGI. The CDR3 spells CASSYSRLINEQFF. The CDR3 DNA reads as TGTGCCAGCAGTTACTCGAGGCTAATCAATGAGCAGTTCTTC.

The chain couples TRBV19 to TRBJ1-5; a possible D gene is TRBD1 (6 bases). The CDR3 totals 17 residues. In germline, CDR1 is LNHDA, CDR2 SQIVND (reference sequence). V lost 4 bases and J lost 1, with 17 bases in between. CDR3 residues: CASSTFQGPFSNQPQHF. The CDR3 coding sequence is TGTGCCAGTAGTACCTTTCAGGGGCCCTTCAGCAATCAGCCCCAGCATTTT.

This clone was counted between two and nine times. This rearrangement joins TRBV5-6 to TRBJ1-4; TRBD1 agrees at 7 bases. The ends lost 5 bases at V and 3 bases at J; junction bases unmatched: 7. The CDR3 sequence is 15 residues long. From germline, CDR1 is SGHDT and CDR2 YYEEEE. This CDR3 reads CASRRQGAPNEKLFF. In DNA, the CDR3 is TGTGCCAGCAGGCGACAGGGTGCCCCTAATGAAAAACTGTTTTTT. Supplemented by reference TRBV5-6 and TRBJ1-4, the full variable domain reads DAGVTQSPTHLIKTRGQQVTLRCSPKSGHDTVSWYQQALGQGPQFIFQYYEEEERQRGNFPDRFSGHQFPNYSSELNVNALLLGDSALYLCASRRQGAPNEKLFFGSGTQLSVL.

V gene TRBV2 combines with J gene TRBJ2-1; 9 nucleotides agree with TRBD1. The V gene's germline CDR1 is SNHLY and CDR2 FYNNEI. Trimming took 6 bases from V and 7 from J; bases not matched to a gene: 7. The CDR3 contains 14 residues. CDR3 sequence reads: CASRGGQGRNEQFF. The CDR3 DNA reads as TGTGCCAGCAGGGGGGGACAGGGTAGAAATGAGCAGTTCTTC.

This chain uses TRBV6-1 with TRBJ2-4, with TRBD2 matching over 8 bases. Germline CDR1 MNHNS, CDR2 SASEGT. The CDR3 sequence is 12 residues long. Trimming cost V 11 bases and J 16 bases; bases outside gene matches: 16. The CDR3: CALAIGGAGFYF. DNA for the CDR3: TGTGCCTTAGCGATCGGGGGGGCGGGTTTTTACTTC.

CDR3 bases: TGTGCCAGCAGTGCGGAGGGACAGGGCATTAGGGACACCATATATTTT. Residues: CASSAEGQGIRDTIYF. The V gene is TRBV2, the J gene TRBJ1-3, with TRBD1 identical over 9 bases. This CDR3 contains 16 residues. Trimming cost V 4 bases and J 8 bases; bases outside gene matches: 12. Germline lookup yields CDR1 SNHLY and CDR2 FYNNEI. Combining the CDR3 with reference TRBV2 and TRBJ1-3 gives the whole variable domain EPEVTQTPSHQVTQMGQEVILRCVPISNHLYFYWYRQILGQKVEFLVSFYNNEISEKSEIFDDQFSVERPDGSNFTLKIRSTKLEDSAMYFCASSAEGQGIRDTIYFGEGSWLTVV.

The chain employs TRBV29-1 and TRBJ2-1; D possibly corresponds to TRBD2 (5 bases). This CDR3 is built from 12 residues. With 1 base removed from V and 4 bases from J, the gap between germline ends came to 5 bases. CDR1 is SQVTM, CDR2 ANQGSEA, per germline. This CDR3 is CSVEAGYNEQFF. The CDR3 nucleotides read TGCAGCGTTGAAGCGGGATACAATGAGCAGTTCTTC.

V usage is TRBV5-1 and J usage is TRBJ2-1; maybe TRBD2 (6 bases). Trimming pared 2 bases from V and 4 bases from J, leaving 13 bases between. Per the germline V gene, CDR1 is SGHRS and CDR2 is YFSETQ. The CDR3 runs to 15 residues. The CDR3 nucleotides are TGCGCCAGCAGCTTCTTAGCGGACAAGTACAATGAGCAGTTCTTC. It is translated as CASSFLADKYNEQFF.

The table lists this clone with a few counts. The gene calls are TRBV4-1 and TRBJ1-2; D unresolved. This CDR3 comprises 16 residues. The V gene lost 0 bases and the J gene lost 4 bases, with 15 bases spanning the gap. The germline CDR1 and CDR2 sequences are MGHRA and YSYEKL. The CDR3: CASSQDPVKPPYGYTF. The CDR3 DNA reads TGCGCCAGCAGCCAAGATCCGGTGAAGCCCCCCTATGGCTACACCTTC.

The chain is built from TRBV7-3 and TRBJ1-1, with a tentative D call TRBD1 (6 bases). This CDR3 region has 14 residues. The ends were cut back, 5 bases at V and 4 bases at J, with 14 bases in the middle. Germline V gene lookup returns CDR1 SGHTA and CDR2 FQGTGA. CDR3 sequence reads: CASSLQGGITEAFF. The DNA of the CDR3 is TGTGCCAGCAGCCTACAGGGAGGGATCACTGAAGCTTTCTTT.

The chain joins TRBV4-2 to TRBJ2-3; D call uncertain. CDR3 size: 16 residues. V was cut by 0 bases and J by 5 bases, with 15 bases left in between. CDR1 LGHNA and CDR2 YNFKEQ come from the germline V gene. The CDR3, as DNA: TGTGCCAGCAGCCAAGATGAGAGCCCTACGAGAGATACGCAGTATTTT. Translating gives CASSQDESPTRDTQYF.

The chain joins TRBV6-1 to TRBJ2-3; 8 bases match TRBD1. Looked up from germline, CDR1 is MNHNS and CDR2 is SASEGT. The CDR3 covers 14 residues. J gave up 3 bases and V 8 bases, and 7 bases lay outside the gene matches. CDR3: CASLWTGLTDTQYF. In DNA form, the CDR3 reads TGTGCCAGCTTATGGACAGGGCTTACAGATACGCAGTATTTT.

CDR3 sequence reads: CASTWGRVAFF. CDR3 DNA: TGTGCCAGCACTTGGGGCAGGGTAGCTTTCTTT. V gene TRBV28 combines with J gene TRBJ1-1; D is possibly TRBD1 (5 bases). The germline V and J ends were trimmed by 7 bases and 10 bases, with 13 bases remaining between them. This CDR3 is built from 11 residues. Germline assignment: CDR1 MDHEN and CDR2 SYDVKM.

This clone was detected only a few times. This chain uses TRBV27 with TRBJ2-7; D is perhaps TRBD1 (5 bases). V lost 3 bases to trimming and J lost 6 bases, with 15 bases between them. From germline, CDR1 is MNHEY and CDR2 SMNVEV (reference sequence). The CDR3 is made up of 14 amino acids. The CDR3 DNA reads TGTGCCAGCAGTTTCAGGGCAACCGGGCTCGAGCAGTACTTC. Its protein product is CASSFRATGLEQYF.

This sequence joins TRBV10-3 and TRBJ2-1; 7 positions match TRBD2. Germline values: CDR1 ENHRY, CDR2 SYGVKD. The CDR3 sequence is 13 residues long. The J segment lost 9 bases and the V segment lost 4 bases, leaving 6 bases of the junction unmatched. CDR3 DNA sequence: TGTGCCATCAGTGGAGGCTGGGAGGGTGAGCAGTTCTTC. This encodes CAISGGWEGEQFF.

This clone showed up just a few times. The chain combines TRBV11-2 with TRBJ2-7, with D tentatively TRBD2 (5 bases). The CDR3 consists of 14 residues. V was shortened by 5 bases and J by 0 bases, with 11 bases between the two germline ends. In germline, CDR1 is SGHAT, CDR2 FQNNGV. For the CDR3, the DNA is TGTGCCAGCAGCCGGGGTCACTCCTCCTACGAGCAGTACTTC. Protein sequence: CASSRGHSSYEQYF. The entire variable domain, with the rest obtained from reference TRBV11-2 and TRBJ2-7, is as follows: EAGVAQSPRYKIIEKRQSVAFWCNPISGHATLYWYQQILGQGPKLLIQFQNNGVVDDSQLPKDRFSAERLKGVDSTLKIQPAKLEDSAVYLCASSRGHSSYEQYFGPGTRLTVT.

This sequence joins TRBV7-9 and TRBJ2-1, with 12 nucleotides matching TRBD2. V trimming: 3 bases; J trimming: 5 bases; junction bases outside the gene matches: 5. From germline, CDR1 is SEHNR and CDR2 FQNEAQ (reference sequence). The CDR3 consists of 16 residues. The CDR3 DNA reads TGTGCCAGCAGCTTGCTAGCGGGAGGGCTCGACAATGAGCAGTTCTTC. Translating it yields CASSLLAGGLDNEQFF.

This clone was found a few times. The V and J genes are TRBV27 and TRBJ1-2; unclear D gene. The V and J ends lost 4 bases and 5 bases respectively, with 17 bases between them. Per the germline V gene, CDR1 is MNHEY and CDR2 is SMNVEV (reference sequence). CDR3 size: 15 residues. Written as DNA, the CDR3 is TGTGCCAGCAGTTCAGCTTACCGGGGTGATTATGGCTACACCTTC. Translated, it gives CASSSAYRGDYGYTF.

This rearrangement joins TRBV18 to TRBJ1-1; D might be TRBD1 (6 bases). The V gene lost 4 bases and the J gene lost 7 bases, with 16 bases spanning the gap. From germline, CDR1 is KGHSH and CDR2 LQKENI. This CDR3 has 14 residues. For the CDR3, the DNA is TGTGCCAGCTCACGGTCTGGACAGAGAGTTGAAGCTTTCTTT. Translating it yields CASSRSGQRVEAFF.

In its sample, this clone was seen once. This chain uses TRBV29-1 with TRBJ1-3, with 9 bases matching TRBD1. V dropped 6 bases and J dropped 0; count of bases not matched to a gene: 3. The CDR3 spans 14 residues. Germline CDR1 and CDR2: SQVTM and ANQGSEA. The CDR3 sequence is CSVTGGISGNTIYF. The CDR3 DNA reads TGCAGCGTCACAGGGGGCATCTCTGGAAACACCATATATTTT.

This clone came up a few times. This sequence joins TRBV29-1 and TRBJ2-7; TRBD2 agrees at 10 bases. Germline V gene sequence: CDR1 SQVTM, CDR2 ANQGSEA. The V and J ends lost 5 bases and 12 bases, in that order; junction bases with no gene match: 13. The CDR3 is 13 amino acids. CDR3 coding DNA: TGCAGCGTTTCAAAGGGGATTACTAGCGGGATGTACTTC. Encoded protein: CSVSKGITSGMYF.

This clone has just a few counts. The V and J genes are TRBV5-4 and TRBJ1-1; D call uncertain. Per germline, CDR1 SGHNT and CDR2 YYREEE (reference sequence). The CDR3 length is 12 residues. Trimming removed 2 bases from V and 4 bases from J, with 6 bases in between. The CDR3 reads CASSFDSTEAFF. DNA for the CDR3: TGTGCCAGCAGCTTTGACTCCACTGAAGCTTTCTTT.

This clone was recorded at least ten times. The CDR3 region is CASRTVSNYGYTF. In nucleotides, the CDR3 is TGTGCCAGCAGAACGGTCTCTAACTATGGCTACACCTTC. This chain connects TRBV6-1 to TRBJ1-2; D gene uncertain. V gave up 6 bases and J gave up 0 bases, with 8 bases separating them. The germline V gene encodes CDR1 MNHNS and CDR2 SASEGT. The CDR3 length is 13 residues.

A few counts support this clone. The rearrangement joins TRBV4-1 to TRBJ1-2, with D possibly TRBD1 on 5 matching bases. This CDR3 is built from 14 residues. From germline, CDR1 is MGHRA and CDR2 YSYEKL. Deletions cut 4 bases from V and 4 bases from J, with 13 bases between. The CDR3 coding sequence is TGCGCCAGCAGCCCGAGCCAGGGCGCCTATGGCTACACCTTC. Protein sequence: CASSPSQGAYGYTF.

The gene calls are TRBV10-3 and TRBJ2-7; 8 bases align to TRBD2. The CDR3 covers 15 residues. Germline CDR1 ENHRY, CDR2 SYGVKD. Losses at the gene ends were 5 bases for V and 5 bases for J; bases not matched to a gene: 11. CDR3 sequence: CAISRNSGSVDEQYF. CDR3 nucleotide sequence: TGTGCCATCAGTAGAAACAGCGGGAGTGTGGACGAGCAGTACTTC.